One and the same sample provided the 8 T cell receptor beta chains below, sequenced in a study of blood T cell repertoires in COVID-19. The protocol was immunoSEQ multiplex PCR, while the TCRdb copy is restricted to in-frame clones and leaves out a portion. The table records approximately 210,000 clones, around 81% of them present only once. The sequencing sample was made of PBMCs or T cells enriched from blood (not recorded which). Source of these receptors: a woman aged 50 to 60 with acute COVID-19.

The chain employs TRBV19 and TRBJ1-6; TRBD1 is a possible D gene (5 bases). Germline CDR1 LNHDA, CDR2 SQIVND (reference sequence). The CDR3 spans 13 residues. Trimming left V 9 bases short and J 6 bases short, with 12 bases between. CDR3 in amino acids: CASTTGFNSPLHF. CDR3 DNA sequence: TGTGCCAGCACCACAGGATTTAATTCACCCCTCCACTTT.

Written as DNA, the CDR3 is TGTGCCAGCAGTCCGCCGACCGGGGCGGGAGGCGAGACCCAGTACTTC. Protein product: CASSPPTGAGGETQYF. The chain combines TRBV28 with TRBJ2-5; 8 nucleotides line up with TRBD2. The ends lost 5 bases at V and 5 bases at J; junction bases unmatched: 13. The V gene's germline CDR1 is MDHEN and CDR2 SYDVKM. CDR3 length: 16 residues.

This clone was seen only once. Written as DNA, the CDR3 is TGTGCCAGCAGCGCCGCGGGGGGAAGCACAGATACGCAGTATTTT. This translates into CASSAAGGSTDTQYF. The chain has TRBV5-8 and TRBJ2-3; 8 bases are shared with TRBD2. The length of the CDR3 is 15 residues. V lost 4 bases and J lost 0; bases outside the gene matches: 4. Germline CDR1 is SGHTS and CDR2 is YDEGEE. The whole variable domain, filled in from reference TRBV5-8 and TRBJ2-3, reads EAGVTQSPTHLIKTRGQQATLRCSPISGHTSVYWYQQALGLGLQFLLWYDEGEERNRGNFPPRFSGRQFPNYSSELNVNALELEDSALYLCASSAAGGSTDTQYFGPGTRLTVL.

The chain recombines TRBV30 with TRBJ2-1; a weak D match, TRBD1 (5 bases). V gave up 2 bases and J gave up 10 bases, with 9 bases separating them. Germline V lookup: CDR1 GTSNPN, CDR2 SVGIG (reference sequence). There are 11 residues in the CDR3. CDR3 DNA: TGTGCCTGGAGTACAGGTGGAGAGCAGTTCTTC. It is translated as CAWSTGGEQFF.

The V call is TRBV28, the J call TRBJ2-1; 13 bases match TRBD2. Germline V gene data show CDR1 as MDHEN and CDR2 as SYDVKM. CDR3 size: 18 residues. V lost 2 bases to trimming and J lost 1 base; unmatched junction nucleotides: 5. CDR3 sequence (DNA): TGTGCCAGCAGTTTAGTTAGGGGACTAGCGGGATCCTACAATGAGCAGTTCTTC. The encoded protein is CASSLVRGLAGSYNEQFF.

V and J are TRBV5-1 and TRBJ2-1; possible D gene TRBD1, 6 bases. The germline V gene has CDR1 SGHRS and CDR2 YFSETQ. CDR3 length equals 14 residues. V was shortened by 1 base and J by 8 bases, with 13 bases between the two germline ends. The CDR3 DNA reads TGCGCCAGCAGCTTGATCGCAGGGGTGCATGAGCAGTTCTTC. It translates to CASSLIAGVHEQFF.

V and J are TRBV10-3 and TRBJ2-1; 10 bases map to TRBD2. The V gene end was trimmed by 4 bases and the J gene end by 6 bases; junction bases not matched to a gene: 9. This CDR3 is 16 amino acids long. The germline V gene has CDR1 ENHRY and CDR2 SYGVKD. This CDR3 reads CAISVPGLAKTNEQFF. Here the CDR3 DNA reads TGTGCCATCAGTGTCCCGGGACTAGCGAAAACCAATGAGCAGTTCTTC.

CDR3 nucleotides: TGTGCCAGTAGTAGAGATCCCCCTAGCGGGGTTGAGACCCAGTACTTC. Translated: CASSRDPPSGVETQYF. This chain uses TRBV19 with TRBJ2-5, with 9 bases matching TRBD2. Germline trimming cut 4 bases from V and 5 bases from J; bases unmatched to any gene: 11. CDR1 is LNHDA and CDR2 is SQIVND in the germline V gene (reference sequence). The CDR3 contains 16 residues.